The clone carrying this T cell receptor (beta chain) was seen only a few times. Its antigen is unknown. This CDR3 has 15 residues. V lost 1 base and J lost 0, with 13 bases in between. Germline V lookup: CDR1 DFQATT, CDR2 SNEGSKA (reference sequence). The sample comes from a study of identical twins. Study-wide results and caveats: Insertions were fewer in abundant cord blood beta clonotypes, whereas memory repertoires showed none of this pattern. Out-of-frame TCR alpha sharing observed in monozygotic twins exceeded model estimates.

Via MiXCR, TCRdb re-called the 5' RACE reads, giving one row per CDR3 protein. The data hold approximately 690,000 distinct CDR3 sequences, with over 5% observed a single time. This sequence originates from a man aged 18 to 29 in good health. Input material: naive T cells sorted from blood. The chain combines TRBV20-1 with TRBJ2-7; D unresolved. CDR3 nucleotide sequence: TGCAGTGCTAGAGGTCGGAACTCTAGCTCCTACGAGCAGTACTTC. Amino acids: CSARGRNSSSYEQYF.